The 17 T cell receptor beta chains below all came from one sample that was sequenced in a study of cytomegalovirus exposure and HLA in healthy donors. PCR used 60 Vbeta primers and 13 Jbeta primers. Using immunoSEQ multiplex PCR, the repertoire was profiled, and TCRdb retains in-frame clones only, with some absent. This repertoire shows almost 80,000 clones, roughly two thirds found once; its top ten account for approximately 6.9%. Material for sequencing was PBMCs. The origin of the receptors is a woman aged 50 to 60 in good health and CMV-seropositive.

The rearrangement uses TRBV5-1 and TRBJ2-1; D is undetermined. Between the trimmed V and J ends, which lost 0 bases and 1 base, there was a span of 11 bases. Germline V gene sequence: CDR1 SGHRS, CDR2 YFSETQ. The CDR3 totals 16 residues. CDR3 bases: TGCGCCAGCAGCTTGGTTGGGCAGGCATCCTACAATGAGCAGTTCTTC. It translates to CASSLVGQASYNEQFF.

The chain recombines TRBV7-9 with TRBJ1-5; tentatively, D is TRBD1 (6 bases). CDR1 SEHNR and CDR2 FQNEAQ come from the germline V gene (reference sequence). The V and J ends lost 5 bases and 0 bases respectively, with 17 bases between them. The CDR3 sequence is 17 residues long. CDR3 bases: TGTGCCAGCAGCCCACCCGCCGGGACACCTAGCAATCAGCCCCAGCATTTT. Residues: CASSPPAGTPSNQPQHF.

The chain employs TRBV6-1 and TRBJ2-7; TRBD1 matches 7 bases. CDR3 size: 13 residues. With V trimmed by 6 bases and J by 7 bases, 9 bases remained unmatched. Germline lookup yields CDR1 MNHNS and CDR2 SASEGT. CDR3 amino acids: CASSMQGVGEQYF. DNA for the CDR3: TGTGCCAGCAGCATGCAGGGGGTGGGGGAGCAGTACTTC.

V is TRBV5-1 and J is TRBJ2-7; 11 positions match TRBD2. Germline assignment: CDR1 SGHRS and CDR2 YFSETQ. The CDR3 has 18 residues. Unmatched junction bases numbered 13, after V lost 0 bases and J lost 5 bases. The CDR3 coding sequence is TGCGCCAGCAGCTTGGAAGGTGGTGTAGCGGGGGGGCGTGACGAGCAGTACTTC. Its translation: CASSLEGGVAGGRDEQYF.

The chain links TRBV7-2 to TRBJ2-1; tentative D call: TRBD1 (6 bases). V dropped 5 bases and J dropped 0 bases, with 11 bases sitting between them. Germline V gives CDR1 SGHTA, CDR2 FQGNSA. This CDR3 is 15 amino acids long. The chain's CDR3 is CASSPRTVSYNEQFF. The CDR3 DNA reads as TGTGCCAGCAGCCCCAGGACAGTCTCCTACAATGAGCAGTTCTTC.

Comments on this clone: This CDR3 is also generated by other DNA sequences in the sample. The gene calls are TRBV6-1 and TRBJ2-5; TRBD2 aligns across 10 bases. CDR1 and CDR2 (germline): MNHNS, SASEGT. The CDR3 has 14 residues. J was trimmed by 4 bases and V by 4 bases; bases with no gene match: 3. This chain's CDR3 is CASSGAGGAETQYF. CDR3 bases: TGTGCCAGCAGTGGAGCGGGGGGGGCAGAGACCCAGTACTTC.

Only a few counts were recorded for this clone. The genes are TRBV5-4 and TRBJ2-7; D might be TRBD1 (6 bases). The V end lost 4 bases, the J end lost 6 bases, and 14 bases lay between the germline ends. There are 13 residues in the CDR3. Germline lookup yields CDR1 SGHNT and CDR2 YYREEE (reference sequence). Written as DNA, the CDR3 is TGTGCCAGCAGCCCCAACAGGGCTTTCGAGCAGTACTTC. Encoded protein: CASSPNRAFEQYF.

This clone was seen only once. In nucleotides, the CDR3 is TGCGCCAGCAGCGAAGGGCCCCTCCGAGGGCGCGGCTATGGCTACACCTTC. Amino acids: CASSEGPLRGRGYGYTF. The chain links TRBV4-1 to TRBJ1-2; D is ambiguous. V was shortened by 5 bases and J by 4 bases, with 23 bases between the two germline ends. CDR1 MGHRA and CDR2 YSYEKL come from the germline V gene. The CDR3 is made up of 17 amino acids.

CDR3 sequence reads: CASSGSQGYNQPQHF. The DNA for the CDR3 is TGTGCCAGCAGTGGGTCACAGGGTTACAATCAGCCCCAGCATTTT. The chain uses TRBV6-1 and TRBJ1-5; D may be TRBD1 (6 bases). Trimming stripped 4 bases from V and 3 bases from J, with 13 bases between. The CDR3 spans 15 residues. The germline gives CDR1 MNHNS, CDR2 SASEGT.

The chain carries TRBV7-2 and TRBJ2-1; 8 bases match TRBD1. The CDR3 length is 17 residues. J lost 6 bases, V lost 0 bases, and 10 bases had no gene match. The germline gives CDR1 SGHTA, CDR2 FQGNSA. The CDR3 DNA follows: TGTGCCAGCAGCTTAGCTATTGTGACAGGGGATGTCAATGAGCAGTTCTTC. It encodes CASSLAIVTGDVNEQFF.

This clone was seen a few times. The chain employs TRBV19 and TRBJ2-7; D is possibly TRBD1 (7 bases). V lost 5 bases and J 2 bases, leaving 13 bases between the germline ends. CDR3 length equals 14 residues. CDR1 is LNHDA, CDR2 SQIVND, per germline (reference sequence). CDR3 protein: CASSPQGGPYEQYV. The CDR3 DNA reads as TGTGCCAGTAGTCCTCAGGGGGGACCCTACGAGCAGTACGTC.

The chain carries TRBV6-6 and TRBJ1-5; TRBD1 agrees at 7 bases. Germline V CDR1 and CDR2: MNHNY, SVGAGI (reference sequence). Trimming at V came to 6 bases and at J to 2 bases, leaving 7 bases not matched to a gene. This CDR3 comprises 15 residues. DNA of the CDR3: TGTGCCAGCAGAAAAGGCACAGGGGGCAATCAGCCCCAGCATTTT. The encoded protein is CASRKGTGGNQPQHF.

The gene calls are TRBV5-1 and TRBJ1-4; D is unresolved. Germline assignment: CDR1 SGHRS and CDR2 YFSETQ. With 0 bases removed from V and 5 bases from J, the gap between germline ends came to 11 bases. The CDR3 sequence is 15 residues long. The CDR3 here is CASSLAAGGNEKLFF. The CDR3 DNA follows: TGCGCCAGCAGCTTGGCCGCAGGTGGAAATGAAAAACTGTTTTTT. Variable domain in full (rest from reference TRBV5-1 and TRBJ1-4): KAGVTQTPRYLIKTRGQQVTLSCSPISGHRSVSWYQQTPGQGLQFLFEYFSETQRNKGNFPGRFSGRQFSNSRSEMNVSTLELGDSALYLCASSLAAGGNEKLFFGSGTQLSVL.

This sequence joins TRBV28 and TRBJ2-3; 10 bases line up with TRBD1. Germline CDR1 is MDHEN and CDR2 is SYDVKM. The CDR3 is 16 amino acids. The ends lost 5 bases at V and 3 bases at J; junction bases unmatched: 8. The DNA of the CDR3 is TGTGCCAGCAGTCCGGATGGGACAGGGGATACAGATACGCAGTATTTT. As protein: CASSPDGTGDTDTQYF.

This clone has more than one count but fewer than ten. The V gene is TRBV6-5, the J gene TRBJ2-2; weak D call: TRBD1 (5 bases). Germline V lookup: CDR1 MNHEY, CDR2 SVGAGI. The ends were cut back, 0 bases at V and 1 base at J, with 9 bases in the middle. The CDR3 is 16 amino acids. CDR3 in DNA: TGTGCCAGCAGTTACTCGTACAGGTTGAACACCGGGGAGCTGTTTTTT. Amino acids: CASSYSYRLNTGELFF.

The chain couples TRBV28 to TRBJ2-7; 12 positions agree with TRBD2. V shed 5 bases and J 0 bases; nucleotides not matched to a gene: 2. The CDR3 runs to 15 residues. The germline CDR1 and CDR2 sequences are MDHEN and SYDVKM. The CDR3 sequence: CASSPTSGSSYEQYV. The CDR3 nucleotides are TGTGCCAGCAGTCCGACTAGCGGGAGCTCCTACGAGCAGTACGTC.

The chain recombines TRBV9 with TRBJ1-1, with TRBD1 matching over 7 bases. V shed 4 bases, J shed 4 bases, and the junction held 7 bases outside the gene matches. The CDR3 consists of 14 residues. CDR1 is SGDLS and CDR2 is YYNGEE in the germline V gene. The CDR3 loop reads CASSLRQGVTEAFF. In nucleotides, the CDR3 is TGTGCCAGCAGCTTACGACAGGGAGTCACTGAAGCTTTCTTT.